The 9 T cell receptor beta chains reported below all come from one sample, sequenced in a study of cytomegalovirus exposure and HLA in healthy donors (dated by TCRdb to 2016 to 2017). The library was obtained by the immunoSEQ multiplex PCR assay. The multiplex PCR relied on a mix of 60 forward primers for TCR Vbeta segments and 13 reverse primers for TCR Jbeta segments. TCRdb mirrors the immuneACCESS table, restricted to in-frame sequences. Some clones are absent from its copies; in checked studies, under half trace to an unresolved V gene, and the reason for the others is unknown. The sample includes 100,000 to 150,000 clones, with about three quarters observed a single time. The leading ten clones occupy around 14% of the sample. The sequenced sample was PBMCs. All receptors derive from an older woman in good health and CMV-seropositive.

This clone occurred once. The CDR3 region is CASSWGGGGDNEKLFF. CDR3 nucleotides: TGCGCCAGCAGCTGGGGGGGCGGCGGCGATAATGAAAAACTGTTTTTT. This sequence joins TRBV5-1 and TRBJ1-4; D is possibly TRBD1 (6 bases). This CDR3 spans 16 amino acids. The ends were cut back, 3 bases at V and 4 bases at J, with 16 bases in the middle. Germline values: CDR1 SGHRS, CDR2 YFSETQ.

The chain combines TRBV7-2 with TRBJ2-7; TRBD2 aligns across 8 bases. After removal of 6 bases from V and 1 base from J, the junction contained 8 bases not matched to a gene. Germline CDR1 SGHTA, CDR2 FQGNSA. The CDR3 runs to 15 residues. This chain's CDR3 is CASSSYSGASYEQYF. The CDR3 bases are TGTGCCAGCAGTTCGTATAGCGGGGCATCCTACGAGCAGTACTTC.

The chain has TRBV28 and TRBJ1-1, with 7 bases identical to TRBD1. The CDR3 is 15 amino acids. The V gene end was trimmed by 6 bases and the J gene end by 0 bases; junction bases not matched to a gene: 7. In germline, CDR1 is MDHEN, CDR2 SYDVKM. CDR3 residues: CASRPFRGMNTEAFF. The CDR3 DNA reads TGTGCCAGCAGGCCATTCAGGGGGATGAACACTGAAGCTTTCTTT.

CDR3 loop: CASSLSGQGATDTQYF. The CDR3 coding sequence is TGTGCCAGCAGTTTATCCGGACAGGGGGCCACAGATACGCAGTATTTT. This chain links TRBV28 with TRBJ2-3, with 11 positions matching TRBD1. The germline V gene has CDR1 MDHEN and CDR2 SYDVKM. The CDR3 totals 16 residues. The V and J ends lost 1 base and 2 bases, in that order; junction bases with no gene match: 2. Filled out from reference TRBV28 and TRBJ2-3, the complete variable domain reads DVKVTQSSRYLVKRTGEKVFLECVQDMDHENMFWYRQDPGLGLRLIYFSYDVKMKEKGDIPEGYSVSREKKERFSLILESASTNQTSMYLCASSLSGQGATDTQYFGPGTRLTVL.

The chain combines TRBV6-5 with TRBJ2-1; TRBD2 agrees at 9 bases. Germline V CDR1 and CDR2: MNHEY, SVGAGI. Losses at the gene ends were 0 bases for V and 7 bases for J; bases not matched to a gene: 4. This CDR3 region has 15 residues. In nucleotides, the CDR3 is TGTGCCAGCAGTTACTCTGGCGGGGGGGCGAATGAGCAGTTCTTC. It yields the protein CASSYSGGGANEQFF.

CDR3 bases: TGCGCCAGCAGCTTGGTTGGAGGGGGCGCGGTTTACGAGCAGTACTTC. It is translated as CASSLVGGGAVYEQYF. The chain carries TRBV5-1 and TRBJ2-7, with D possibly matching TRBD1 (7 bases). Germline CDR1 reads SGHRS; CDR2 reads YFSETQ. With 0 bases removed from V and 4 bases from J, the gap between germline ends came to 17 bases. The CDR3 contains 16 residues.

The chain recombines TRBV28 with TRBJ1-1, with D hard to call. The CDR3 is made up of 14 amino acids. In germline, CDR1 is MDHEN, CDR2 SYDVKM. V shed 8 bases and J shed 0 bases, with 13 bases lying between them. DNA of the CDR3: TGTGCCAGCGGGCTGGTTGCCATGAACACTGAAGCTTTCTTT. As protein: CASGLVAMNTEAFF.

This chain links TRBV9 with TRBJ1-1; D gene unclear. Germline CDR1 is SGDLS and CDR2 is YYNGEE. This CDR3 is built from 14 residues. The V and J ends lost 3 bases and 0 bases respectively, with 9 bases between them. The CDR3 sequence is CASSATAMNTEAFF. Here the CDR3 DNA reads TGTGCCAGCAGCGCAACAGCCATGAACACTGAAGCTTTCTTT.

V gene TRBV9 combines with J gene TRBJ2-1; a possible D gene is TRBD1 (5 bases). The V and J ends lost 0 bases and 7 bases respectively, with 8 bases between them. This CDR3 comprises 13 residues. CDR1 is SGDLS and CDR2 is YYNGEE in the germline V gene. CDR3 DNA sequence: TGTGCCAGCAGCGTAGATGCAGGGAATGAGCAGTTCTTC. This encodes CASSVDAGNEQFF.